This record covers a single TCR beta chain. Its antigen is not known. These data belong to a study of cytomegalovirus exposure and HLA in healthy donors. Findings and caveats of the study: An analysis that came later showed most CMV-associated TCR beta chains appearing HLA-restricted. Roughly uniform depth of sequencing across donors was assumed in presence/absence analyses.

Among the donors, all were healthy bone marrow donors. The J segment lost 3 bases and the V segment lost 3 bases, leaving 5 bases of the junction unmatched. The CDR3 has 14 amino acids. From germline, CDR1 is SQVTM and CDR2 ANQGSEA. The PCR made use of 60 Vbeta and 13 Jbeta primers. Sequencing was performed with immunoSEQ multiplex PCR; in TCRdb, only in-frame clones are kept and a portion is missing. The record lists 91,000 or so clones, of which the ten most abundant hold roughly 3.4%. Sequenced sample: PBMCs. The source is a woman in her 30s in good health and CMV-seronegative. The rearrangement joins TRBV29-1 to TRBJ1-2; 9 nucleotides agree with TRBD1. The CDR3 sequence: CSVDWTGEYYGYTF. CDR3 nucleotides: TGCAGCGTTGATTGGACAGGGGAATACTATGGCTACACCTTC.